These 14 T cell receptor beta chains came from one sample sequenced in a study of cytomegalovirus exposure and HLA in healthy donors. The PCR employed 60 Vbeta primers together with 13 Jbeta primers. The repertoire was sequenced with immunoSEQ multiplex PCR; TCRdb's copy has only in-frame clones and lacks some. This table holds approximately 120,000 clones, just under 70% found once. Source material: PBMCs. These receptors were obtained from an older woman in good health and CMV-seropositive.

The chain employs TRBV6-6 and TRBJ2-7; no firm D call. This CDR3 contains 12 residues. V shed 3 bases and J shed 6 bases, with 9 bases lying between them. Germline V gene lookup returns CDR1 MNHNY and CDR2 SVGAGI (reference sequence). The CDR3, as DNA: TGTGCCAGCAGTTATAATTACGGCGAGCAGTACTTC. This gives the protein CASSYNYGEQYF.

V gene TRBV2 combines with J gene TRBJ2-7; 7 bases match TRBD2. Germline V gives CDR1 SNHLY, CDR2 FYNNEI. The CDR3 is 14 amino acids. V gave up 3 bases and J gave up 2 bases; unmatched junction bases: 4. The CDR3 spells CASSEQGGTYEQYF. The CDR3 DNA is TGTGCCAGCAGTGAGCAGGGAGGGACCTACGAGCAGTACTTC.

The chain couples TRBV10-3 to TRBJ1-4, with D perhaps TRBD1 (5 bases). Deletions cut 6 bases from V and 1 base from J, with 9 bases between. Germline V gives CDR1 ENHRY, CDR2 SYGVKD. CDR3 size: 14 residues. DNA of the CDR3: TGTGCCATCAGGGAGACAGTAACTAATGAAAAACTGTTTTTT. Protein product: CAIRETVTNEKLFF.

The chain links TRBV27 to TRBJ2-3; 9 bases are a match to TRBD2. Germline V gene data show CDR1 as MNHEY and CDR2 as SMNVEV (reference sequence). The V segment lost 6 bases and the J segment 0 bases; nucleotides outside the gene matches: 16. This CDR3 has 19 amino acids. DNA for the CDR3: TGTGCCAGCAGCCCCCAGCCCCAGCGGGGGGTCGCTAGCACAGATACGCAGTATTTT. Translated, it gives CASSPQPQRGVASTDTQYF.

V is TRBV9 and J is TRBJ2-3, with 10 bases aligning to TRBD2. This CDR3 comprises 16 residues. Trimming removed 0 bases from V and 6 bases from J; junction bases left unmatched: 7. Germline-derived CDR1 and CDR2 are SGDLS and YYNGEE. Here the CDR3 reads CASSVVALAGVDTQYF. The CDR3 DNA reads as TGTGCCAGCAGCGTAGTAGCTCTAGCGGGGGTGGATACGCAGTATTTT. Looking up the rest from reference TRBV9 and TRBJ2-3 gives the full variable domain: DSGVTQTPKHLITATGQRVTLRCSPRSGDLSVYWYQQSLDQGLQFLIQYYNGEERAKGNILERFSAQQFPDLHSELNLSSLELGDSALYFCASSVVALAGVDTQYFGPGTRLTVL.

The chain recombines TRBV6-1 with TRBJ1-2; no reliable D call. The CDR3 has 10 amino acids. V was clipped by 10 bases and J by 7 bases, with 10 bases between them. From germline, CDR1 is MNHNS and CDR2 SASEGT. The CDR3 protein is CATRRGGYTF. Written as DNA, the CDR3 is TGTGCCACCCGACGGGGTGGCTACACCTTC.

The chain uses TRBV4-2 and TRBJ1-1; the D gene is possibly TRBD1 (6 bases). The CDR3 covers 21 residues. V was pared by 0 bases and J by 2 bases, with 28 bases between. Per germline, CDR1 LGHNA and CDR2 YNFKEQ. The CDR3 nucleotides read TGTGCCAGCAGCCAAGATCCTATCGTTGAAAGGGGGACCGGCTTAAACACTGAAGCTTTCTTT. It codes for CASSQDPIVERGTGLNTEAFF.

The rearrangement uses TRBV7-8 and TRBJ1-1; D is undetermined. Germline V gene sequence: CDR1 SGHVS, CDR2 FQNEAQ. The V end lost 1 base, the J end lost 4 bases, and 13 bases lay between the germline ends. The CDR3 is made up of 15 amino acids. The CDR3 sequence: CASSLGVGGGTEAFF. CDR3 DNA sequence: TGTGCCAGCAGCTTAGGCGTCGGAGGCGGCACTGAAGCTTTCTTT.

This clone has only a few counts. The chain couples TRBV4-1 to TRBJ1-2, with a weak D call TRBD1 (6 bases). V lost 2 bases and J lost 4, with 14 bases in between. Germline V gene lookup returns CDR1 MGHRA and CDR2 YSYEKL. The CDR3 is 15 amino acids. The CDR3 loop reads CASSQPTTGSYGYTF. Here the CDR3 DNA reads TGCGCCAGCAGCCAACCTACTACAGGGAGCTATGGCTACACCTTC.

The gene calls are TRBV7-8 and TRBJ2-1; possible D gene TRBD1, 6 bases. This CDR3 has 14 residues. The germline gives CDR1 SGHVS, CDR2 FQNEAQ. Trimming left V 8 bases short and J 4 bases short, with 15 bases between. The CDR3 loop reads CASGGRGSYNEQFF. The DNA of the CDR3 is TGTGCCAGCGGGGGCAGGGGTTCATACAATGAGCAGTTCTTC.

This chain connects TRBV6-1 to TRBJ2-7, with 11 bases matching TRBD1. The CDR3 totals 14 residues. Germline values: CDR1 MNHNS, CDR2 SASEGT. Trimming removed 9 bases from V and 0 bases from J; junction bases left unmatched: 4. CDR3 DNA sequence: TGTGCCAGTAGGGACAGGGGGTTCTCCTACGAGCAGTACTTC. Translating it yields CASRDRGFSYEQYF.

The chain has TRBV9 and TRBJ2-2; D is ambiguous. With 2 bases removed from V and 4 bases from J, the gap between germline ends came to 9 bases. The germline gives CDR1 SGDLS, CDR2 YYNGEE. The CDR3 runs to 14 residues. CDR3 loop: CASSVYSLTGELFF. The CDR3 DNA reads as TGTGCCAGCAGCGTCTACAGCCTCACCGGGGAGCTGTTTTTT.

The chain is built from TRBV30 and TRBJ1-1; 7 bases are shared with TRBD1. The germline V gene has CDR1 GTSNPN and CDR2 SVGIG (reference sequence). CDR3 length equals 16 residues. V lost 1 base and J lost 0; bases outside the gene matches: 8. The CDR3 sequence: CAWSEWDSSLNTEAFF. CDR3 bases: TGTGCCTGGAGTGAGTGGGACAGCTCTTTGAACACTGAAGCTTTCTTT.

The table lists this clone with a few counts. The chain has TRBV25-1 and TRBJ2-1; D possibly corresponds to TRBD1 (6 bases). The CDR3 totals 14 residues. The V gene's germline CDR1 is MGHDK and CDR2 SYGVNS. Deletions cut 5 bases from V and 9 bases from J, with 17 bases between. In DNA form, the CDR3 reads TGTGCCAGCAGTAGACCCGACAGGTCGAGTGAGCAGTTCTTC. It encodes CASSRPDRSSEQFF.